This passage covers 16 T cell receptor beta chains from one sample sequenced in a study of beta chain features in type 1 diabetes. TCRB transcripts that were expressed got sequenced, as all of the isolated RNA had been reverse transcribed. TCRdb keeps only in-frame clones here, not all; method: immunoSEQ multiplex PCR. The sample lists about 240,000 clones, 25% to 30% occurring once. Material for sequencing was central memory CD4+ T cells from blood. These TCRs come from a man aged 30 to 45 in good health.

J is TRBJ1-1 and V is TRBV4-3, with D uncertain. The CDR3 consists of 13 residues. The V end was cut by 0 bases, the J end by 6 bases, with 8 bases between. Germline CDR1 reads LGHNA; CDR2 reads YSLEER. The CDR3 sequence: CASSQDLQAEAFF. CDR3 nucleotide sequence: TGCGCCAGCAGCCAAGATCTCCAGGCTGAAGCTTTCTTT.

This clone was seen repeatedly, ten times or more. The V call is TRBV5-6, the J call TRBJ2-6; D tentatively reads TRBD1 or TRBD2 (5 bases each). V lost 10 bases, J lost 0 bases, and 14 bases lay in between. This CDR3 spans 15 amino acids. Looked up from germline, CDR1 is SGHDT and CDR2 is YYEEEE. In DNA form, the CDR3 reads TGTGCCGGGCAGCAGGGACCCTCTGGGGCCAACGTCCTGACTTTC. It specifies CAGQQGPSGANVLTF.

The V and J genes are TRBV2 and TRBJ2-5; 12 bases agree with TRBD1. The CDR3 is 15 residues long. Per germline, CDR1 SNHLY and CDR2 FYNNEI. J gave up 4 bases and V 2 bases, and 2 bases lay outside the gene matches. For the CDR3, the DNA is TGTGCCAGCAGTGAAATGGGACAGGGGGCAGAGACCCAGTACTTC. This codes for CASSEMGQGAETQYF. Variable domain in full (rest from reference TRBV2 and TRBJ2-5): EPEVTQTPSHQVTQMGQEVILRCVPISNHLYFYWYRQILGQKVEFLVSFYNNEISEKSEIFDDQFSVERPDGSNFTLKIRSTKLEDSAMYFCASSEMGQGAETQYFGPGTRLLVL.

J is TRBJ1-6 and V is TRBV10-3; D is unresolved. Germline CDR1 ENHRY, CDR2 SYGVKD. V was pared by 6 bases and J by 10 bases, with 13 bases between. This CDR3 spans 13 amino acids. The CDR3, as DNA: TGTGCCATCAGCCCAAATGACGAATCACCCCTCCACTTT. Translating gives CAISPNDESPLHF.

CDR3 coding DNA: TGTGCCAGCAGCGGTGGGCCGAGCATTTCCTACGAGCAGTACTTC. Its protein product is CASSGGPSISYEQYF. The chain uses TRBV7-2 and TRBJ2-7; D remains ambiguous. Germline V CDR1 and CDR2: SGHTA, FQGNSA. CDR3 length: 15 residues. The germline V and J ends were trimmed by 5 bases and 1 base, with 15 bases remaining between them.

The chain couples TRBV5-6 to TRBJ2-7; a possible D gene is TRBD1 (6 bases). CDR1 is SGHDT, CDR2 YYEEEE, per germline. The CDR3 length is 14 residues. Trimming left V 2 bases short and J 5 bases short, with 14 bases between. CDR3 residues: CASSLTGQGNEQYF. The CDR3 DNA reads TGTGCCAGCAGCTTAACGGGACAAGGAAACGAGCAGTACTTC.

The chain couples TRBV7-2 to TRBJ2-1; 7 bases fit TRBD2. The CDR3 spans 15 residues. J gave up 7 bases and V 5 bases, and 11 bases lay outside the gene matches. CDR1 is SGHTA and CDR2 is FQGNSA in the germline V gene. CDR3 in amino acids: CASSPRGVAGNEQFF. The DNA for the CDR3 is TGTGCCAGCAGCCCCCGGGGGGTTGCGGGAAATGAGCAGTTCTTC.

On this clone itself: Other DNA sequences of this sample code for an identical CDR3. V usage is TRBV29-1 and J usage is TRBJ1-3; D unclear. The CDR3 consists of 12 residues. Trimming cost V 4 bases and J 1 base, with 5 bases left between them. Germline V gene sequence: CDR1 SQVTM, CDR2 ANQGSEA. The CDR3 sequence: CSVVESGNTIYF. CDR3 DNA sequence: TGCAGCGTTGTAGAGTCTGGAAACACCATATATTTT.

The CDR3: CASSPRLEAGVETQYF. The CDR3 coding sequence is TGTGCCAGCAGCCCAAGATTGGAGGCAGGGGTCGAGACCCAGTACTTC. J is TRBJ2-5 and V is TRBV11-2, with D tentatively TRBD1 (6 bases). Germline V gene lookup returns CDR1 SGHAT and CDR2 FQNNGV. The CDR3 sequence is 16 residues long. Trimming removed 5 bases at V and 5 bases at J, with 21 bases between. The whole variable domain, remainder taken from reference TRBV11-2 and TRBJ2-5, is EAGVAQSPRYKIIEKRQSVAFWCNPISGHATLYWYQQILGQGPKLLIQFQNNGVVDDSQLPKDRFSAERLKGVDSTLKIQPAKLEDSAVYLCASSPRLEAGVETQYFGPGTRLLVL.

V and J are TRBV19 and TRBJ2-1; D may correspond to TRBD1 or TRBD2 (5 bases each). The V gene lost 6 bases and the J gene lost 8 bases, with 20 bases spanning the gap. The CDR3 contains 15 residues. CDR1 is LNHDA and CDR2 is SQIVND in the germline V gene (reference sequence). In DNA form, the CDR3 reads TGTGCCAGTAGCCCCACTAGAAATAAAGGGGATGAGCAGTTCTTC. As protein: CASSPTRNKGDEQFF. Supplemented by reference TRBV19 and TRBJ2-1, the full variable domain reads DGGITQSPKYLFRKEGQNVTLSCEQNLNHDAMYWYRQDPGQGLRLIYYSQIVNDFQKGDIAEGYSVSREKKESFPLTVTSAQKNPTAFYLCASSPTRNKGDEQFFGPGTRLTVL.

This chain joins TRBV12-5 and TRBJ2-5; perhaps TRBD1 as D (6 bases). The V end lost 7 bases, the J end lost 7 bases, and 22 bases lay between the germline ends. The CDR3 is 15 amino acids. Germline V gene sequence: CDR1 LGHNT, CDR2 FRNRAP. CDR3 nucleotides: TGTGCTAGTGCCCGAGAAGGGACACAGACTTTGACCCAGTACTTC. It codes for CASAREGTQTLTQYF.

This clone was counted a few times. The V and J genes are TRBV11-2 and TRBJ2-3; 9 positions agree with TRBD2. The germline gives CDR1 SGHAT, CDR2 FQNNGV. V shed 5 bases, J shed 2 bases, and the junction held 8 bases outside the gene matches. This CDR3 comprises 16 residues. In DNA form, the CDR3 reads TGTGCCAGCAGCCCCGGGACTAGCTTATCCACAGATACGCAGTATTTT. Translation: CASSPGTSLSTDTQYF.

The chain couples TRBV9 to TRBJ2-5; 8 nucleotides align to TRBD2. Per germline, CDR1 SGDLS and CDR2 YYNGEE. V shed 0 bases, J shed 1 base, and the junction held 5 bases outside the gene matches. The CDR3 has 16 amino acids. Here the CDR3 reads CASSVGGGRPQETQYF. In DNA, the CDR3 is TGTGCCAGCAGCGTAGGGGGCGGGAGGCCCCAAGAGACCCAGTACTTC.

This clone was counted only a few times. The chain combines TRBV6-6 with TRBJ1-6, with 7 bases lining up with TRBD1. CDR1 and CDR2 (germline): MNHNY, SVGAGI (reference sequence). With 1 base clipped from V and 8 bases from J, the junction kept 8 bases outside the gene matches. The CDR3 spans 16 residues. The CDR3 DNA sequence: TGTGCCAGCAGTTACTTGACAGGGCCCGGGGATTCACCCCTCCACTTT. The encoded protein is CASSYLTGPGDSPLHF.

This clone turned up a few times. This chain joins TRBV10-3 and TRBJ2-3, with D hard to call. Deletions cut 5 bases from V and 2 bases from J, with 11 bases between. This CDR3 contains 14 residues. Germline V CDR1 and CDR2: ENHRY, SYGVKD. The CDR3 DNA is TGTGCCATCAGTCCCGCGGAGCACACAGATACGCAGTATTTT. Residues: CAISPAEHTDTQYF.

The V gene is TRBV2, the J gene TRBJ2-1, with D perhaps matching TRBD2 (5 bases). The V and J ends lost 4 bases and 5 bases respectively, with 6 bases between them. The CDR3 consists of 12 residues. Per germline, CDR1 SNHLY and CDR2 FYNNEI. The CDR3 here is CASSVSDNEQFF. The CDR3 region has the DNA TGTGCCAGCAGTGTTAGCGACAATGAGCAGTTCTTC.